The source of this TCR beta chain is a study of blood T cell repertoires in COVID-19 (TCRdb year 2020). Background on the whole study: Collaborator samples came from the United States, Italy and Spain and covered acute and convalescent phases of COVID-19. The material from the prospective study consisted of cDNA or gDNA derived from T cells, B-cell-depleted T cells, or PBMCs. Deeply sampled blood TCRbeta repertoires from subjects exposed to, actively infected with, or recovered from COVID-19 were included in the dataset. The repertoires were released in a freely available public database meant as a resource for research on the immune response to SARS-CoV-2. The samples were drawn from the first 160 participants of the ongoing ImmuneRACE study and from more than 1,000 subjects provided by 6 global collaborators. The sample metadata nearly always contained a de-identified subject ID, COVID-19 status, age in years and sex. Where HLA class I and class II types were available, the types were taken from metadata supplied by the sample provider, not from assay-based typing.

Study-level results and caveats: The amount of clinical and demographic metadata varied by source and participant and was provided uncurated.

The CDR3 numbers 15 residues from cysteine through phenylalanine. CDR3 DNA is the only sequence kept; it has 45 bases, read in frame from the first base. The germline V and J ends show losses of 5 bases and 0 bases respectively, and no gene match explains 6 bases of the junction. As encoded in the germline V gene (reference sequence), CDR1 is MNHEY while CDR2 is SMNVEV. On this clone: The antigen it recognizes is unknown. No base qualities exist here, and no much larger clone lies one base off it.

A second Seattle source provided samples from volunteer blood donors who had recovered from COVID-19. Whole blood was collected in K2EDTA tubes by collaborating institutions according to the institutions' own protocols. Collaborator samples were shipped for TCRbeta analysis as frozen whole blood, isolated PBMCs, or DNA extracted from either sample type. TCRbeta CDR3 regions were amplified from genomic DNA by means of the immunoSEQ Assay, a bias-controlled multiplex PCR. For the original study's pipeline: Within the assay, amplification of reference gene primers was used to estimate how many nucleated cells each sample contained. To quantify the absolute abundance of each unique TCRbeta CDR3 rearrangement, sequence reads were collapsed and filtered. For each sample, productive Simpson clonality was calculated by taking the square root of Simpson's diversity index across productive rearrangements. TCRdb limited this immuneACCESS table to in-frame rearrangements with V and J called. A share of clones is missing; checked studies link under half to unresolved V genes, and the rest is unexplained. The DNA was the basis for D and trimming; V, J and clone size are from that table. This sample lists more than 250,000 clones; more than 75% were detected once. The ten largest clones represent about 1.9% of the sample.

Material for sequencing was peripheral blood. This chain joins TRBV27 to TRBJ2-7; 8 bases in between match TRBD2. The receptor was derived from a woman aged 25 to 39 who had recovered from COVID-19. Here the CDR3 is given as CASSRLAGSSYEQYF. The sequenced DNA: TGTGCCAGCAGTAGGTTAGCGGGGAGCTCCTACGAGCAGTACTTC.